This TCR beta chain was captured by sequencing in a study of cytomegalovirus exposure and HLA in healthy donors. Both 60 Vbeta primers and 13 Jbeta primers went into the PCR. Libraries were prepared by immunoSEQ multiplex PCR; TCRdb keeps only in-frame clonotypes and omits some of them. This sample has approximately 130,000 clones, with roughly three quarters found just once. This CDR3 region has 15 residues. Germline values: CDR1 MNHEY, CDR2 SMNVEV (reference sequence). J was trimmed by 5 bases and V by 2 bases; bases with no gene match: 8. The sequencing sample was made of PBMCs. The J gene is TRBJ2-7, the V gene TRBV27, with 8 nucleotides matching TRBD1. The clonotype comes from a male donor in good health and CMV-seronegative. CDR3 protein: CASSLLRQGKNEQYF. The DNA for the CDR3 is TGTGCCAGCAGTTTACTCCGACAGGGGAAGAACGAGCAGTACTTC.